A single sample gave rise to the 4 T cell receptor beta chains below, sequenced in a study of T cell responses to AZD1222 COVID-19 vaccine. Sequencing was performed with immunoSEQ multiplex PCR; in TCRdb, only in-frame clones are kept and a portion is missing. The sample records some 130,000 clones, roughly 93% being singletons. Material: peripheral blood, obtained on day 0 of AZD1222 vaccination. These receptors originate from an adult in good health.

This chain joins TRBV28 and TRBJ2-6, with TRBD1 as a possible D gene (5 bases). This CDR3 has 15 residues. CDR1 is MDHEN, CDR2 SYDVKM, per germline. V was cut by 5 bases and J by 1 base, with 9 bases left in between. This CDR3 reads CASSNSGSGANVLTF. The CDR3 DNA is TGTGCCAGCAGTAACTCAGGGTCTGGGGCCAACGTCCTGACTTTC.

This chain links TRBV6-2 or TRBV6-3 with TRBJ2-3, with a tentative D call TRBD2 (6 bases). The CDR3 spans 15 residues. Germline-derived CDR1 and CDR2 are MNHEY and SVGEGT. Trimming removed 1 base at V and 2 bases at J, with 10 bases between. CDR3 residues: CASSYFRDFTDTQYF. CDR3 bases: TGTGCCAGCAGTTACTTTAGGGACTTCACAGATACGCAGTATTTT.

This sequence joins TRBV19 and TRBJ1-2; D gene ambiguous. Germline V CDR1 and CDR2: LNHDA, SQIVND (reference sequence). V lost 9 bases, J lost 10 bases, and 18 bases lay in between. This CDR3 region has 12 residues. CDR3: CASNGPEFAYTF. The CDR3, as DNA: TGTGCCAGCAACGGACCAGAATTCGCCTACACCTTC. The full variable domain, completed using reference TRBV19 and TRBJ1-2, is DGGITQSPKYLFRKEGQNVTLSCEQNLNHDAMYWYRQDPGQGLRLIYYSQIVNDFQKGDIAEGYSVSREKKESFPLTVTSAQKNPTAFYLCASNGPEFAYTFGSGTRLTVV.

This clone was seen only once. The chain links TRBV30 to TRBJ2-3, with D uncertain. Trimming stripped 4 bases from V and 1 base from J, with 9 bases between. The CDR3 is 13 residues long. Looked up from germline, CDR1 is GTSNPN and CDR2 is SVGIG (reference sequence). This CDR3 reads CAWNTGGTDTQYF. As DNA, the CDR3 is TGTGCCTGGAACACGGGCGGCACAGATACGCAGTATTTT.